This T cell receptor (beta chain) was retrieved from a study of cytomegalovirus exposure and HLA in healthy donors. Study-level results: The investigators catalogued 180 or so TCR beta chains as cytomegalovirus-associated.

The PCR was carried out with 60 Vbeta primers and 13 Jbeta primers. Using immunoSEQ multiplex PCR, the repertoire was profiled, and TCRdb retains in-frame clones only, with some absent. The sample holds 150,000 to 200,000 clones; almost 80% are singletons and the top ten take around an eighth. With regard to this clone: The antigen remains undetermined. Other DNA sequences of this sample code for an identical CDR3.

Sampled while nominally healthy, donors likely had unrecorded immune exposures. CDR1 MNHEY and CDR2 SVGAGI come from the germline V gene. The ends lost 0 bases at V and 15 bases at J; junction bases unmatched: 8. This CDR3 comprises 15 residues. Sequences were obtained from PBMCs. The source is a man in his forties or fifties in good health and CMV-seropositive. This rearrangement joins TRBV6-5 to TRBJ2-1, with 13 bases lining up with TRBD2. The CDR3 DNA sequence: TGTGCCAGCAGTTACTCGGTACTAGCGGGGGGGCCTATGTTCTTC. Translation gives CASSYSVLAGGPMFF.